A single sample gave rise to the 7 T cell receptor beta chains below, sequenced in a study of T cells after yellow fever vaccination. Using its own MiXCR run on the 5' RACE reads, TCRdb lists one record per CDR3 protein. The table lists 150,000 to 200,000 distinct CDR3 sequences, around 10% of them singletons. Here the sequenced sample was CD8+ T cells sorted from PBMCs, taken 15 days after the yellow fever booster vaccination. The receptors were sampled from a man aged 18 to 29 who received the YFV17D yellow fever vaccine.

This clonotype was observed a handful of times. The rearrangement links TRBV4-1 to TRBJ2-7; 9 nucleotides line up with TRBD1. V lost 4 bases and J lost 5; bases outside the gene matches: 3. This CDR3 is 13 amino acids long. Germline assignment: CDR1 MGHRA and CDR2 YSYEKL. The CDR3 spells CASSLQGAHEQYF. CDR3 nucleotide sequence: TGCGCCAGCAGCCTACAGGGGGCCCACGAGCAGTACTTC.

This clonotype was counted ten times or more. The chain combines TRBV5-1 with TRBJ2-7, with D perhaps being TRBD1 or TRBD2 (6 bases each). The CDR3 has 14 residues. Germline loops: CDR1 SGHRS, CDR2 YFSETQ. Trimming stripped 1 base from V and 1 base from J, with 9 bases between. The DNA for the CDR3 is TGCGCCAGCAGCTTGCGGGGGCCTTCCTACGAGCAGTACTTC. This encodes CASSLRGPSYEQYF.

This clonotype was recorded at least ten times. The rearrangement links TRBV4-2 to TRBJ1-5; possibly TRBD1 for D (5 bases). CDR1 is LGHNA and CDR2 is YNFKEQ in the germline V gene. V was clipped by 3 bases and J by 5 bases, with 14 bases between them. This CDR3 region has 15 residues. CDR3 amino acids: CASSHLGGGDQPQHF. As DNA, the CDR3 is TGTGCCAGCAGCCACCTGGGGGGGGGAGATCAGCCCCAGCATTTT.

The V and J genes are TRBV27 and TRBJ1-1; possible D gene TRBD1, 5 bases. Germline loops: CDR1 MNHEY, CDR2 SMNVEV (reference sequence). The ends were cut back, 4 bases at V and 8 bases at J, with 17 bases in the middle. CDR3 length: 14 residues. In DNA form, the CDR3 reads TGTGCCAGCAGTTCGGGGGTTGTGCCCTCGGAAGCTTTCTTT. This translates into CASSSGVVPSEAFF.

This clonotype was found a few times. The V gene is TRBV20-1, the J gene TRBJ1-1, with D perhaps TRBD1 (5 bases). The germline CDR1 and CDR2 sequences are DFQATT and SNEGSKA (reference sequence). The CDR3 loop spans 13 amino acids. The ends were cut back, 6 bases at V and 5 bases at J, with 16 bases in the middle. CDR3 sequence reads: CSALAWGETEAFF. The CDR3, as DNA: TGCAGTGCCCTGGCCTGGGGGGAGACTGAAGCTTTCTTT.

This clonotype was picked up many times. The rearrangement links TRBV25-1 to TRBJ2-5; D is perhaps TRBD1 or TRBD2 (5 bases each). CDR3 size: 11 residues. V lost 8 bases and J lost 5, with 9 bases in between. Germline V CDR1 and CDR2: MGHDK, SYGVNS. The CDR3 spells CASGGTETQYF. The CDR3 coding sequence is TGTGCCAGCGGGGGTACGGAGACCCAGTACTTC.

The genes are TRBV6-5 and TRBJ2-2, with a weak D call TRBD1 (5 bases). The CDR3 has 16 amino acids. Looked up from germline, CDR1 is MNHEY and CDR2 is SVGAGI. V shed 5 bases and J shed 3 bases, with 16 bases lying between them. The CDR3 is CASSPHRPQDTGELFF. For the CDR3, the DNA is TGTGCCAGCAGTCCCCACCGGCCACAGGACACCGGGGAGCTGTTTTTT.